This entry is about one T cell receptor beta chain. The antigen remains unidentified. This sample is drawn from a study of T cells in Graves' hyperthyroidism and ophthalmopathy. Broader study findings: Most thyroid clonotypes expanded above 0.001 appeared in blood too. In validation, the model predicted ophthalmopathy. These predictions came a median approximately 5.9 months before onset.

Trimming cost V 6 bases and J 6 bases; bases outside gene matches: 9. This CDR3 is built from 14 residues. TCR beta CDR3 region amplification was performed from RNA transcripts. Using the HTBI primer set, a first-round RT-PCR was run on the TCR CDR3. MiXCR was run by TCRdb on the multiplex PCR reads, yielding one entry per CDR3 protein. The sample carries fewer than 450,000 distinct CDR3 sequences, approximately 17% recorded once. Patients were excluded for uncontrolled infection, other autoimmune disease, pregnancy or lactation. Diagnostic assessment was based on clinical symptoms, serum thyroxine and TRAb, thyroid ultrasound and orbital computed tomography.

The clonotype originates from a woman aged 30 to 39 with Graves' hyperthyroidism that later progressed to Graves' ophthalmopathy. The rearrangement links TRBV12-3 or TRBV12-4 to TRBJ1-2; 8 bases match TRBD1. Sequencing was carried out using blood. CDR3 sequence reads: CASSGRRGRHGYTF. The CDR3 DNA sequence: TGTGCCAGCAGCGGGCGCAGGGGGCGACATGGCTACACCTTC.